The clone carrying this TCR beta chain was recorded only once. This sample was included in a study of graft-versus-host responses after intestinal transplantation. Study overall: All recipients were transplanted with multivisceral, liver-intestinal, or isolated intestinal grafts.

Only in-frame clones appear in the TCRdb table, and some are missing; sequencing was by immunoSEQ multiplex PCR. The profile covers about 54,000 clones, with 75% to 95% appearing a single time and around 5.1% taken by the ten largest. CDR1 is MGHRA, CDR2 YSYEKL, per germline. Trimming removed 0 bases from V and 7 bases from J; junction bases left unmatched: 7. The CDR3 contains 17 residues. The V gene is TRBV4-1, the J gene TRBJ1-6; 9 bases align to TRBD1. The origin of this receptor is a human patient who received an intestinal transplant, so some T cells may come from the graft donor. This sample comprised PBMCs, obtained approximately 97 weeks after intestinal transplant. The CDR3 is CASSQEPPGQGNSPLHF. CDR3 bases: TGCGCCAGCAGCCAAGAACCCCCCGGACAGGGGAATTCACCCCTCCACTTT.